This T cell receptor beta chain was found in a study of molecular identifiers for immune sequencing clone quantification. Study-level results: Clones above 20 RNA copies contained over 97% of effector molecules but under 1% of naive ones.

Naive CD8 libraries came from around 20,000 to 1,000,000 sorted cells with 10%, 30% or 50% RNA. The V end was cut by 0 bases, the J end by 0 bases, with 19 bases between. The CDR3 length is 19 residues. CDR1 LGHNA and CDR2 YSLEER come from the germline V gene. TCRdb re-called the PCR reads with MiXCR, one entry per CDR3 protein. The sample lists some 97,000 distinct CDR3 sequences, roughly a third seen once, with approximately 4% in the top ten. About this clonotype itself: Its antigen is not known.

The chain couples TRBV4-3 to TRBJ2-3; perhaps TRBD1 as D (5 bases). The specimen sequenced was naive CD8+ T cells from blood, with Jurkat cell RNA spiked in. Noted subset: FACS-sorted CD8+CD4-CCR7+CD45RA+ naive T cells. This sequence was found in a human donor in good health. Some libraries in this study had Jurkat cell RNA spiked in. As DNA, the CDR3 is TGCGCCAGCAGCCAAGATGAGGTACCAGGGCTGACTAGCACAGATACGCAGTATTTT. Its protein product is CASSQDEVPGLTSTDTQYF.